What follows are 23 T cell receptor beta chains derived from one specimen sequenced in a study of blood T cells in healthy people across ages. A second about 7 to 12 cycle PCR used barcoded and J-beta primers. TCRdb re-derived calls from the 5' RACE reads in MiXCR, one entry per CDR3 protein. This repertoire shows about 540,000 distinct CDR3 sequences, approximately 25% found once; its top ten account for under 9%. This sample also appeared in a second study, on T cells of mothers and their children.

Sample: blood. The source of these receptors is a boy aged 5-17 years in good health.

The rearrangement joins TRBV7-2 to TRBJ2-4; D possibly corresponds to TRBD2 (6 bases). The CDR3 has 16 residues. V gave up 5 bases and J gave up 0 bases, with 14 bases separating them. Germline loops: CDR1 SGHTA, CDR2 FQGNSA. The DNA for the CDR3 is TGTGCCAGCAGCCCCTCTAGCGACCAAGCCAAAAACATTCAGTACTTC. This translates into CASSPSSDQAKNIQYF.

The V call is TRBV7-6, the J call TRBJ2-1; 10 bases line up with TRBD1. This CDR3 has 16 amino acids. Germline V gives CDR1 SGHVS, CDR2 FNYEAQ. The V and J ends lost 2 bases and 9 bases, in that order; junction bases with no gene match: 10. CDR3 in amino acids: CASSLTTGDRGVEQFF. DNA of the CDR3: TGTGCCAGCAGCTTAACCACCGGGGACAGGGGTGTTGAGCAGTTCTTC.

This sequence joins TRBV3-1 and TRBJ2-7, with TRBD2 matching over 9 bases. CDR3 length equals 24 residues. With V trimmed by 1 base and J by 0 bases, 28 bases remained unmatched. Germline V gives CDR1 LGHDT, CDR2 YNNKEL (reference sequence). The CDR3 spells CASSQVGNSGSDEVFDHSSYEQYF. CDR3 bases: TGTGCCAGCAGCCAAGTTGGCAATAGCGGGAGTGATGAGGTTTTCGATCATAGCTCCTACGAGCAGTACTTC.

The chain couples TRBV9 to TRBJ1-2; maybe TRBD1 (5 bases). The CDR3 has 13 amino acids. Trimming shortened V by 3 bases and J by 4 bases, and 10 bases separated the two germline ends. Germline lookup yields CDR1 SGDLS and CDR2 YYNGEE. The CDR3 here is CASSGDDPYGYTF. The CDR3 DNA sequence: TGTGCCAGCAGCGGGGACGACCCCTATGGCTACACCTTC.

V and J are TRBV27 and TRBJ1-1; 7 bases are a match to TRBD1. From germline, CDR1 is MNHEY and CDR2 SMNVEV (reference sequence). V was pared by 10 bases and J by 6 bases, with 17 bases of the junction left unmatched. The CDR3 covers 15 residues. In DNA, the CDR3 is TGTGCCAACCCCAACTTAGTCAGGGGGATCGCTGAAGCTTTCTTT. Protein sequence: CANPNLVRGIAEAFF.

This clonotype was seen only a few times. This sequence joins TRBV29-1 and TRBJ2-5, with TRBD2 matching 8 bases. The DNA matches TRBJ2-1 better at its end, which makes the J call doubtful. CDR1 and CDR2 (germline): SQVTM, ANQGSEA. This CDR3 is built from 14 residues. The CDR3 DNA follows: TGCAGCGTTGATAGTCGGGGGGGCCGGAATGAGCAGTTCTTC. Translated, it gives CSVDSRGGRNEQFF.

This rearrangement joins TRBV12-5 to TRBJ1-2; no clear D gene. V lost 5 bases and J 4 bases, leaving 14 bases between the germline ends. Germline CDR1 is LGHNT and CDR2 is FRNRAP. The CDR3 extends over 14 amino acids. DNA for the CDR3: TGTGCTAGTGGTGCCTCCGGGAGAAGCTATGGCTACACCTTC. Translated, it gives CASGASGRSYGYTF.

This clonotype appeared a few times. This sequence joins TRBV6-2 or TRBV6-3 and TRBJ2-4, with 10 bases fitting TRBD2. CDR3 length equals 15 residues. CDR1 and CDR2 from the germline V gene are MNHEY and SVGEGT. V was clipped by 2 bases and J by 8 bases; unmatched bases: 6. Here the CDR3 reads CASSYPSGRGDIQYF. In DNA form, the CDR3 reads TGTGCCAGCAGTTACCCTAGCGGGAGAGGTGACATTCAGTACTTC.

In its sample, this clonotype was seen a few times. This chain connects TRBV3-1 to TRBJ2-3; the D is unclear. The CDR3 totals 12 residues. Germline V lookup: CDR1 LGHDT, CDR2 YNNKEL (reference sequence). The ends were cut back, 3 bases at V and 5 bases at J, with 6 bases in the middle. The CDR3 protein is CASSQARDTQYF. CDR3 nucleotides: TGTGCCAGCAGCCAGGCCAGAGATACGCAGTATTTT.

The chain combines TRBV12-3 or TRBV12-4 with TRBJ1-2; maybe TRBD1 (6 bases). With 6 bases removed from V and 2 bases from J, the gap between germline ends came to 10 bases. CDR3 length: 13 residues. In DNA form, the CDR3 reads TGTGCCAGCAGGCCCACAGGGAACTATGGCTACACCTTC. Amino acid sequence: CASRPTGNYGYTF.

The rearrangement joins TRBV4-3 to TRBJ2-2, with 7 bases that match TRBD2. With 1 base clipped from V and 1 base from J, the junction kept 3 bases outside the gene matches. The CDR3 is made up of 16 amino acids. Germline V gives CDR1 LGHNA, CDR2 YSLEER. CDR3 nucleotide sequence: TGCGCCAGCAGCCAAGGGCAGCGGGAGAACACCGGGGAGCTGTTTTTT. Its translation is CASSQGQRENTGELFF.

This clonotype was seen a few times. The J gene is TRBJ2-7, the V gene TRBV10-3; no clear D gene. The CDR3 extends over 13 amino acids. V was trimmed by 0 bases and J by 7 bases, leaving 10 bases between them. The V gene's germline CDR1 is ENHRY and CDR2 SYGVKD. Here the CDR3 reads CAISESENWEQYF. CDR3 DNA sequence: TGTGCCATCAGTGAGTCCGAGAATTGGGAGCAGTACTTC.

The V and J genes are TRBV12-3 or TRBV12-4 and TRBJ1-5; D might be TRBD1 (6 bases). This CDR3 is built from 16 residues. V was cut by 5 bases and J by 2 bases, with 16 bases left in between. The CDR3 is CASSTTGTVGNQPQHF. CDR3 DNA sequence: TGTGCCAGCAGTACCACAGGGACGGTTGGCAATCAGCCCCAGCATTTT.

This clonotype was detected only a few times. The chain combines TRBV20-1 with TRBJ2-1, with D possibly TRBD1 on 5 matching bases. This CDR3 has 12 residues. V lost 4 bases, J lost 3 bases, and 7 bases lay in between. Germline CDR1 reads DFQATT; CDR2 reads SNEGSKA (reference sequence). For the CDR3, the DNA is TGCAGTGCTATAGGGGACTACAATGAGCAGTTCTTC. The encoded protein is CSAIGDYNEQFF.

The rearrangement joins TRBV27 to TRBJ1-5; TRBD1 aligns across 7 bases. This CDR3 spans 14 amino acids. Germline CDR1 and CDR2: MNHEY and SMNVEV (reference sequence). After removal of 5 bases from V and 7 bases from J, the junction contained 8 bases not matched to a gene. The CDR3 loop is CASSRAGGDQPQHF. CDR3 in DNA: TGTGCCAGCAGTAGAGCAGGGGGTGACCAGCCCCAGCATTTT.

The J gene is TRBJ2-3, the V gene TRBV5-1, with TRBD1 as a possible D gene (5 bases). CDR3 length: 15 amino acids. V shed 2 bases and J shed 2 bases, with 12 bases lying between them. Per germline, CDR1 SGHRS and CDR2 YFSETQ. The CDR3, as DNA: TGCGCCAGCAGCTTACCCCAGGGAACCACAGATACGCAGTATTTT. This translates into CASSLPQGTTDTQYF.

This clonotype was observed many times. J is TRBJ1-1 and V is TRBV25-1, with a possible D match to TRBD1 (5 bases). The CDR3 is made up of 12 amino acids. CDR1 MGHDK and CDR2 SYGVNS come from the germline V gene. V dropped 6 bases and J dropped 1 base, with 6 bases sitting between them. CDR3 bases: TGTGCCAGCAGCGACAGGAACACTGAAGCTTTCTTT. Translation gives CASSDRNTEAFF.

The genes are TRBV4-2 and TRBJ1-1; D gene unclear. This CDR3 is built from 14 residues. The germline CDR1 and CDR2 sequences are LGHNA and YNFKEQ. The V gene lost 0 bases and the J gene lost 1 base, with 6 bases spanning the gap. This CDR3 is CASSQERTNTEAFF. Written as DNA, the CDR3 is TGTGCCAGCAGCCAAGAACGTACGAACACTGAAGCTTTCTTT.

This clonotype was detected many times. The chain combines TRBV5-1 with TRBJ2-5, with 8 bases lining up with TRBD2. The CDR3 length is 15 residues. Germline V gene sequence: CDR1 SGHRS, CDR2 YFSETQ. After removal of 0 bases from V and 2 bases from J, the junction contained 3 bases not matched to a gene. The CDR3 coding sequence is TGCGCCAGCAGCTTGGCTAGCGGGTGGCAAGAGACCCAGTACTTC. This codes for CASSLASGWQETQYF. The full variable domain, with the rest looked up from reference TRBV5-1 and TRBJ2-5, is KAGVTQTPRYLIKTRGQQVTLSCSPISGHRSVSWYQQTPGQGLQFLFEYFSETQRNKGNFPGRFSGRQFSNSRSEMNVSTLELGDSALYLCASSLASGWQETQYFGPGTRLLVL.

This clonotype was seen only a few times. V and J are TRBV20-1 and TRBJ1-3, with 10 bases lining up with TRBD1. The junction had 10 bases not matched to a gene; V was cut back by 5 bases and J by 0 bases. Per germline, CDR1 DFQATT and CDR2 SNEGSKA (reference sequence). The CDR3 is 17 residues long. CDR3 region: CSALGTGDGISGNTIYF. Written as DNA, the CDR3 is TGCAGTGCTCTCGGGACAGGGGACGGGATCTCTGGAAACACCATATATTTT.

The rearrangement uses TRBV5-1 and TRBJ2-3; D not resolved. Germline CDR1 SGHRS, CDR2 YFSETQ. There are 14 residues in the CDR3. Trimming took 3 bases from V and 4 from J, leaving 12 bases between them. The CDR3 DNA sequence: TGCGCCAGCAGCTCCTCTAGGTGGCCAGATACGCAGTATTTT. It translates to CASSSSRWPDTQYF.

This sequence joins TRBV20-1 and TRBJ2-5; TRBD1 or TRBD2 may be the D gene (5 bases each). The CDR3 is 13 amino acids. Germline V gives CDR1 DFQATT, CDR2 SNEGSKA (reference sequence). V lost 3 bases and J lost 5, with 13 bases in between. The CDR3, as DNA: TGCAGTGCTAGCCCCCGAGAGGGGGAGACCCAGTACTTC. This sequence encodes CSASPREGETQYF.

This clonotype was counted between two and nine times. V gene TRBV12-3 or TRBV12-4 combines with J gene TRBJ2-7, with 7 positions matching TRBD2. This CDR3 region has 15 residues. The V segment lost 4 bases and the J segment 4 bases; nucleotides outside the gene matches: 10. The CDR3 nucleotides are TGTGCCAGCAGTTCCCCCGGGCAGGGACTATACGAGCAGTACTTC. It specifies CASSSPGQGLYEQYF.